This TCR beta chain comes out of a study of sequential checkpoint blockade in melanoma. Sample treatment: randomized to nivolumab then ipilimumab (arm A) or the reverse (arm B). The protocol was immunoSEQ multiplex PCR, while the TCRdb copy is restricted to in-frame clones and leaves out a portion. The table shows 15,000 to 20,000 clones, with 60% to 80% occurring only once. CDR3 length equals 13 residues. Unmatched junction bases numbered 6, after V lost 7 bases and J lost 5 bases. Germline V gene data show CDR1 as WSHSY and CDR2 as SAAADI. This sequence joins TRBV10-2 and TRBJ2-7; 9 nucleotides match TRBD1. The receptor's source is a human donor with melanoma. This specimen was CD8+ T cells sorted from blood (inferred from file names), taken from a patient given nivolumab and ipilimumab in sequence. Here the CDR3 reads CASNTGGRNEQYF. CDR3 nucleotide sequence: TGCGCCAGCAATACAGGGGGCAGGAACGAGCAGTACTTC.